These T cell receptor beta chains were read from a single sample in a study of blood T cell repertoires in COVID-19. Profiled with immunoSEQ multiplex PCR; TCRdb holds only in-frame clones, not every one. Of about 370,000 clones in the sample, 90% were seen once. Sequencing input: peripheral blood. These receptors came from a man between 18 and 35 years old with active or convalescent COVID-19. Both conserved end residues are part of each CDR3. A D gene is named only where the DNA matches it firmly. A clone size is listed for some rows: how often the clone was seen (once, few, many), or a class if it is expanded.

CDR3nt: TGTGCCAGCAGCTCAGACAGGGGTGGCTACACCTTC
CDR3aa: CASSSDRGGYTF
v_gene: TRBV12-3/TRBV12-4
j_gene: TRBJ1-2
d_gene: TRBD1
abundance: -

CDR3nt: TGCGCCAGCAGCTTGCAGGGGATGGGCGACGAGCAGTACTTC
CDR3aa: CASSLQGMGDEQYF
v_gene: TRBV5-1
j_gene: TRBJ2-7
d_gene: -
abundance: -

CDR3nt: TGTGCCAGTAAAGGGCTAGCGGGAGGGCCCTCCTACAATGAGCAGTTCTTC
CDR3aa: CASKGLAGGPSYNEQFF
v_gene: TRBV19
j_gene: TRBJ2-1
d_gene: TRBD2
abundance: -

CDR3nt: TGCGCCAGCAGCCAAGATACTAGCGGGGGGACTTTCTACGAGCAGTACTTC
CDR3aa: CASSQDTSGGTFYEQYF
v_gene: TRBV4-1
j_gene: TRBJ2-7
d_gene: TRBD2
abundance: -

CDR3nt: TGTGCCAGCAGTCGGGACAGGGGGCGCGACACTGAAGCTTTCTTT
CDR3aa: CASSRDRGRDTEAFF
v_gene: TRBV6-2/TRBV6-3
j_gene: TRBJ1-1
d_gene: TRBD1
abundance: -

CDR3nt: TGTGCCAGCAGTTGGGAGCATGAGCAGTTCTTC
CDR3aa: CASSWEHEQFF
v_gene: TRBV7-9
j_gene: TRBJ2-1
d_gene: -
abundance: -

CDR3nt: TGTGCCAGCAGTTTTCGGGGACACATACAAGAGACCCAGTACTTC
CDR3aa: CASSFRGHIQETQYF
v_gene: TRBV2
j_gene: TRBJ2-5
d_gene: -
abundance: -

CDR3nt: TGTGCCAGCAGCGTATCATTTAATGAGCAGTTCTTC
CDR3aa: CASSVSFNEQFF
v_gene: TRBV9
j_gene: TRBJ2-1
d_gene: -
abundance: -

CDR3nt: TGTGCCAGCAGTTACCAGGGTTATAATTCACCCCTCCACTTT
CDR3aa: CASSYQGYNSPLHF
v_gene: TRBV6-5
j_gene: TRBJ1-6
d_gene: -
abundance: few

CDR3nt: TGTGCCAGCAGCTTAGCAGTGATCCGAGAAAACACCATATATTTT
CDR3aa: CASSLAVIRENTIYF
v_gene: TRBV7-2
j_gene: TRBJ1-3
d_gene: -
abundance: -

CDR3nt: TGTGCCAGTAGTGCCCGGGACAGAGCCTACAATGAGCAGTTCTTC
CDR3aa: CASSARDRAYNEQFF
v_gene: TRBV19
j_gene: TRBJ2-1
d_gene: TRBD1
abundance: -

CDR3nt: TGTGCCAGTAGTATCCATCGGACTAGAGGCACAGATACGCAGTATTTT
CDR3aa: CASSIHRTRGTDTQYF
v_gene: TRBV19
j_gene: TRBJ2-3
d_gene: TRBD2
abundance: -

CDR3nt: TGTGCCAGCAGCATATGGACAGCGAACACTGAAGCTTTCTTT
CDR3aa: CASSIWTANTEAFF
v_gene: TRBV7-8
j_gene: TRBJ1-1
d_gene: -
abundance: -

CDR3nt: TGCAGCGGACGTACAGGGTTCGGGGCTTTCTTT
CDR3aa: CSGRTGFGAFF
v_gene: TRBV29-1
j_gene: TRBJ1-1
d_gene: -
abundance: -

CDR3nt: TGTGCCAGCAGCTGGATTAGCGGGGGCCCCTCCTACAATGAGCAGTTCTTC
CDR3aa: CASSWISGGPSYNEQFF
v_gene: TRBV7-3
j_gene: TRBJ2-1
d_gene: TRBD2
abundance: -

CDR3nt: TGTGCCAGTAATCCCGGGACTAGTGTCTATGAGCAGTTCTTC
CDR3aa: CASNPGTSVYEQFF
v_gene: TRBV19
j_gene: TRBJ2-1
d_gene: TRBD2
abundance: -

CDR3nt: TGTGCCAGCAGCTTGGAGGGACAGGGGATCTCTGGGGCCAACGTGCTGACTTTC
CDR3aa: CASSLEGQGISGANVLTF
v_gene: TRBV5-6
j_gene: TRBJ2-6
d_gene: TRBD1
abundance: -

CDR3nt: TGTGCCAGCAAATTGGGGGGACGCCTGAACACTGAAGCTTTCTTT
CDR3aa: CASKLGGRLNTEAFF
v_gene: TRBV28
j_gene: TRBJ1-1
d_gene: -
abundance: -

CDR3nt: TGTGCCAGCAGTCGGGGACTATTGAACACTGAAGCTTTCTTT
CDR3aa: CASSRGLLNTEAFF
v_gene: TRBV27
j_gene: TRBJ1-1
d_gene: -
abundance: -

CDR3nt: TGTGCCAGCAGTTTATCAGGCGGGCTCAATCAGCCCCAGCATTTT
CDR3aa: CASSLSGGLNQPQHF
v_gene: TRBV27
j_gene: TRBJ1-5
d_gene: -
abundance: -

CDR3nt: TGTGCCAGCAGCGCGATACCGGGACAGGGTATCGAAGCTTTCTTT
CDR3aa: CASSAIPGQGIEAFF
v_gene: TRBV5-4
j_gene: TRBJ1-1
d_gene: TRBD1
abundance: -

CDR3nt: TGTGCCACCACCGGCGGAAACAATCAGCCCCAGCATTTT
CDR3aa: CATTGGNNQPQHF
v_gene: TRBV28
j_gene: TRBJ1-5
d_gene: -
abundance: -

CDR3nt: TGTGCCAGCAGCTTGGTGGCCCCCGTAGATACGCAGTATTTT
CDR3aa: CASSLVAPVDTQYF
v_gene: TRBV5-6
j_gene: TRBJ2-3
d_gene: -
abundance: -

CDR3nt: TGTGCCAGCAGCGTAGATGATAGGGGGCCAAATTTGAACACTGAAGCTTTCTTT
CDR3aa: CASSVDDRGPNLNTEAFF
v_gene: TRBV9
j_gene: TRBJ1-1
d_gene: TRBD1
abundance: once

CDR3nt: TGTGCCAGCAGCTTCTCGGGTTATGGCTACACCTTC
CDR3aa: CASSFSGYGYTF
v_gene: TRBV7-2
j_gene: TRBJ1-2
d_gene: -
abundance: -

CDR3nt: TGTGCCAGCTCACAGTTTGGGGGCCCTAGCACAGATACGCAGTATTTT
CDR3aa: CASSQFGGPSTDTQYF
v_gene: TRBV18
j_gene: TRBJ2-3
d_gene: -
abundance: once

CDR3nt: TGTGCCAGCACCAGGGACAGCAAATCCGGGGAGCTGTTTTTT
CDR3aa: CASTRDSKSGELFF
v_gene: TRBV6-5
j_gene: TRBJ2-2
d_gene: TRBD1
abundance: once

CDR3nt: TGCGCCAGCAGCCAAGATATCCCGACAGGGGGTGACTATGGCTACACCTTC
CDR3aa: CASSQDIPTGGDYGYTF
v_gene: TRBV4-1
j_gene: TRBJ1-2
d_gene: TRBD1
abundance: -

CDR3nt: TGTGCCACCTCACCTTTTGGCGGGCTAAACAATGAGCAGTTCTTC
CDR3aa: CATSPFGGLNNEQFF
v_gene: TRBV27
j_gene: TRBJ2-1
d_gene: -
abundance: -

CDR3nt: TGCGCCAGCAGCCAAGATCGGGTAGATATCTCACCCCTCCACTTT
CDR3aa: CASSQDRVDISPLHF
v_gene: TRBV4-3
j_gene: TRBJ1-6
d_gene: -
abundance: -

CDR3nt: TGTGCCATCAGTGAGATGTGGCGGGGGAAGGGTGAAAAACTGTTTTTT
CDR3aa: CAISEMWRGKGEKLFF
v_gene: TRBV10-3
j_gene: TRBJ1-4
d_gene: -
abundance: once

CDR3nt: TGTGCCAGCAGTTACTCTCCGGGGGGCGCTGAGCAGTTCTTC
CDR3aa: CASSYSPGGAEQFF
v_gene: TRBV6-5
j_gene: TRBJ2-1
d_gene: -
abundance: once

CDR3nt: TGTGCCAGCAGCCAAGGGCGGCTGGACGAGCAGTACTTC
CDR3aa: CASSQGRLDEQYF
v_gene: TRBV3-1/TRBV3-2
j_gene: TRBJ2-7
d_gene: -
abundance: -

CDR3nt: TGTGCCAGCAGCGTAGGGTCAGGGGGTCGGTACGAGCAGTACTTC
CDR3aa: CASSVGSGGRYEQYF
v_gene: TRBV9
j_gene: TRBJ2-7
d_gene: TRBD1
abundance: -

CDR3nt: TGCAGCGTTTCGGGGGATTCCGGCGAGCAGTACTTC
CDR3aa: CSVSGDSGEQYF
v_gene: TRBV29-1
j_gene: TRBJ2-7
d_gene: -
abundance: -

CDR3nt: TGTGCCAGCAGCTTAGCGTTAGGCTCCGGGTTCGGCAATCAGCCCCAGCATTTT
CDR3aa: CASSLALGSGFGNQPQHF
v_gene: TRBV7-9
j_gene: TRBJ1-5
d_gene: -
abundance: -

CDR3nt: TGTGCCAGCAGTTCCCGGGACAGGGGGTTCTGGGAGCAGTACTTC
CDR3aa: CASSSRDRGFWEQYF
v_gene: TRBV6-6
j_gene: TRBJ2-7
d_gene: TRBD1
abundance: many

CDR3nt: TGTGCTAGTGGTTTGGTGGGTAGGGGGTTGGCTGGAAACACCATATATTTT
CDR3aa: CASGLVGRGLAGNTIYF
v_gene: TRBV12-5
j_gene: TRBJ1-3
d_gene: -
abundance: once

CDR3nt: TGTGCCAGCAGTTGGACTAGCGCCTACGAGCAGTACTTC
CDR3aa: CASSWTSAYEQYF
v_gene: TRBV12-3/TRBV12-4
j_gene: TRBJ2-7
d_gene: TRBD2
abundance: -

CDR3nt: TGTGCCAGCAGCTACGGGACTGGGGTTGAGGATACGCAGTATTTT
CDR3aa: CASSYGTGVEDTQYF
v_gene: TRBV11-1
j_gene: TRBJ2-3
d_gene: -
abundance: -

CDR3nt: TGTGCCAGCAGTACGGACAGGGCGAACACCGGGGAGCTGTTTTTT
CDR3aa: CASSTDRANTGELFF
v_gene: TRBV6-5
j_gene: TRBJ2-2
d_gene: TRBD1
abundance: few

CDR3nt: TGTGCCAGTAGTGACCAGGGGTTGGAGACCCAGTACTTC
CDR3aa: CASSDQGLETQYF
v_gene: TRBV19
j_gene: TRBJ2-5
d_gene: -
abundance: -

CDR3nt: TGTGCCCTAAGGGGCGGGAGGGCCGTCTACGAGCAGTACTTC
CDR3aa: CALRGGRAVYEQYF
v_gene: TRBV6-5
j_gene: TRBJ2-7
d_gene: TRBD2
abundance: -

CDR3nt: TGTGCCAGCAGCTTAAGTACTTGGTTTTCGGACACTCCCAATGAAAAACTGTTTTTT
CDR3aa: CASSLSTWFSDTPNEKLFF
v_gene: TRBV7-8
j_gene: TRBJ1-4
d_gene: -
abundance: -

CDR3nt: TGTGCCAGCAGCCCCGGGGGTATCTTCGACAATGAGCAGTTCTTC
CDR3aa: CASSPGGIFDNEQFF
v_gene: TRBV7-3
j_gene: TRBJ2-1
d_gene: -
abundance: -

CDR3nt: TGTGCCAGCAGCTCCGGGGGGCAGGGGCGAGCTTTCTTT
CDR3aa: CASSSGGQGRAFF
v_gene: TRBV7-2
j_gene: TRBJ1-1
d_gene: -
abundance: -

CDR3nt: TGTGCCATCAGTGTCGCCGGGGCTGAAGCTTTCTTT
CDR3aa: CAISVAGAEAFF
v_gene: TRBV10-3
j_gene: TRBJ1-1
d_gene: -
abundance: few

CDR3nt: TGTGCCAGCGAGAGACAGAAGAACACTGAAGCTTTCTTT
CDR3aa: CASERQKNTEAFF
v_gene: TRBV18
j_gene: TRBJ1-1
d_gene: -
abundance: -

CDR3nt: TGTGCCAGCAGCTTAGATGGGGGACAAAACACCGGGGAGCTGTTTTTT
CDR3aa: CASSLDGGQNTGELFF
v_gene: TRBV7-6
j_gene: TRBJ2-2
d_gene: -
abundance: -

CDR3nt: TGCGCCAGCAGCCGGACAGGGGATGGCTATGGCTACACCTTC
CDR3aa: CASSRTGDGYGYTF
v_gene: TRBV4-1
j_gene: TRBJ1-2
d_gene: TRBD1
abundance: -

CDR3nt: TGTGCCAGCAGTTCTATAGCGGCTACCTACAATGAGCAGTTCTTC
CDR3aa: CASSSIAATYNEQFF
v_gene: TRBV6-4
j_gene: TRBJ2-1
d_gene: -
abundance: -

CDR3nt: TGTGCCAGCAGCGCTGCCCCTAGCGGGGGGGTGGATACGCAGTATTTT
CDR3aa: CASSAAPSGGVDTQYF
v_gene: TRBV9
j_gene: TRBJ2-3
d_gene: TRBD2
abundance: -

CDR3nt: TGTGCCACCAGCAGAGATCTTGCGGTCTCCTACGAGCAGTACTTC
CDR3aa: CATSRDLAVSYEQYF
v_gene: TRBV15
j_gene: TRBJ2-7
d_gene: -
abundance: -